What follows are 10 T cell receptor beta chains derived from one specimen sequenced in a study of naive and memory T cell subsets (dated by TCRdb to the late 2010s). The study reported a robust and sensitive protocol to amplify, sequence and analyze TCRs, based on 3' ligation of a UMI-containing oligonucleotide to TCR cDNA. Library construction relied on 5' RACE. The reads were generated on an Illumina MiSeq. The ligated cDNA was amplified in four rounds of PCR with nested alpha and beta constant region primers together with the SP2 primer. The public reads were run again by TCRdb, first through fastp at Q25 and then through MiXCR, and only productive beta chains were kept. Records with the same CDR3 protein are collapsed into one entry carrying the most frequent genes and DNA. The sample includes about 62,000 distinct CDR3 sequences, with approximately 8.5% observed a single time. The top ten clones comprise 15% to 20% of the sample.

These receptors were obtained from a female donor in good health.

This clonotype was counted at least ten times. V is TRBV6-5 and J is TRBJ1-6; D may be TRBD1 (5 bases). Between the trimmed V and J ends, which lost 8 bases and 7 bases, there was a span of 12 bases. Per the germline V gene, CDR1 is MNHEY and CDR2 is SVGAGI. The CDR3 runs 13 residues. The CDR3 spells CASCAGRNSPLHF. The CDR3 DNA follows: TGTGCCAGCTGTGCAGGGCGCAATTCACCCCTCCACTTT.

This clonotype was counted at least ten times. The chain is built from TRBV27 and TRBJ1-5; no firm D call. The CDR3 has 14 amino acids. V was pared by 3 bases and J by 0 bases, with 6 bases between. The germline CDR1 and CDR2 sequences are MNHEY and SMNVEV (reference sequence). The CDR3 loop is CASSFGYSNQPQHF. The CDR3 bases are TGTGCCAGCAGTTTCGGGTATAGCAATCAGCCCCAGCATTTT.

This clonotype has a count of ten or more. The chain is built from TRBV18 and TRBJ2-5, with a possible D match to TRBD2 (6 bases). Germline CDR1 and CDR2: KGHSH and LQKENI. V lost 3 bases and J 2 bases, leaving 19 bases between the germline ends. The CDR3 sequence is 17 residues long. The CDR3 sequence: CASSPETGEALQETQYF. In nucleotides, the CDR3 is TGTGCCAGCTCACCGGAGACGGGGGAGGCTCTTCAAGAGACCCAGTACTTC.

This clonotype was seen only a few times. The rearrangement links TRBV6-5 to TRBJ1-1, with 7 bases lining up with TRBD1. V lost 5 bases, J lost 5 bases, and 8 bases stayed unmatched. This CDR3 spans 14 amino acids. Looked up from germline, CDR1 is MNHEY and CDR2 is SVGAGI. This CDR3 reads CASSRTTGRTEAFF. CDR3 DNA: TGTGCCAGCAGTCGGACGACAGGGAGGACTGAAGCTTTCTTT.

The chain joins TRBV4-1 to TRBJ2-5; 16 bases fit TRBD2. Germline lookup yields CDR1 MGHRA and CDR2 YSYEKL. There are 19 residues in the CDR3. V lost 3 bases, J lost 5 bases, and 12 bases stayed unmatched. The CDR3 spells CASSHVPGTSGRALETQYF. CDR3 DNA sequence: TGCGCCAGCAGCCACGTCCCCGGGACTAGCGGGAGGGCCTTGGAGACCCAGTACTTC.

This clonotype turned up a few times. This rearrangement joins TRBV5-1 to TRBJ2-3, with D hard to call. CDR3 length: 15 residues. Per the germline V gene, CDR1 is SGHRS and CDR2 is YFSETQ. V lost 0 bases, J lost 5 bases, and 13 bases lay in between. CDR3 sequence reads: CASSLVIFTVDTQYF. Here the CDR3 DNA reads TGCGCCAGCAGCTTGGTAATTTTCACGGTAGATACGCAGTATTTT.

This clonotype was seen more than once but under ten times. This chain uses TRBV20-1 with TRBJ1-5, with D possibly being TRBD1 (6 bases). Trimming took 3 bases from V and 0 from J, leaving 12 bases between them. CDR3 size: 15 residues. The germline V gene has CDR1 DFQATT and CDR2 SNEGSKA (reference sequence). The DNA of the CDR3 is TGCAGTGCTAGCGGGCAGGGGAATAGCAATCAGCCCCAGCATTTT. Amino acid sequence: CSASGQGNSNQPQHF.

This clonotype was observed a few times. The chain carries TRBV25-1 and TRBJ1-4; D is unresolved. V shed 7 bases and J shed 0 bases, with 9 bases lying between them. This CDR3 region has 14 residues. CDR1 is MGHDK and CDR2 is SYGVNS in the germline V gene. For the CDR3, the DNA is TGTGCCAGCACCGTCACTGCAACTAATGAAAAACTGTTTTTT. It translates to CASTVTATNEKLFF. Full variable domain (remainder filled in from reference TRBV25-1 and TRBJ1-4): EADIYQTPRYLVIGTGKKITLECSQTMGHDKMYWYQQDPGMELHLIHYSYGVNSTEKGDLSSESTVSRIRTEHFPLTLESARPSHTSQYLCASTVTATNEKLFFGSGTQLSVL.

At least ten counts were recorded for this clonotype. V gene TRBV5-5 combines with J gene TRBJ1-5, with no clear D. Germline CDR1 and CDR2: SGHKS and YYEKEE (reference sequence). Trimming pared 1 base from V and 3 bases from J, leaving 14 bases between. The CDR3 extends over 16 amino acids. CDR3 in amino acids: CASSLFYVRDNQPQHF. DNA of the CDR3: TGTGCCAGCAGCTTGTTTTATGTCCGGGACAATCAGCCCCAGCATTTT.

This clonotype was seen only a few times. The V gene is TRBV6-1, the J gene TRBJ2-5, with D possibly matching TRBD1 (5 bases). V lost 3 bases and J lost 0, with 14 bases in between. This CDR3 is built from 16 residues. Germline V gene sequence: CDR1 MNHNS, CDR2 SASEGT. The CDR3 here is CASSEDTVGDQETQYF. The CDR3 DNA sequence: TGTGCCAGCAGTGAGGACACGGTTGGGGACCAAGAGACCCAGTACTTC.